Listed below are T cell receptor beta chains from one sample, sequenced in a study of identifying expanded T cells in peripheral blood. Using immunoSEQ multiplex PCR, the repertoire was profiled, and TCRdb retains in-frame clones only, with some absent. The profile shows 70,000 or so clones, roughly 90% of them singletons. Sample: blood. These receptor sequences come from a person aged 18 to 70 in good health. Each CDR3 is given with its conserved first and last residue. Each record gives: D gene, clone size, V gene, J gene, CDR3 DNA, CDR3 protein. The D gene is left open where the match is weak. Expanded clones are given a class, and other clones once, few, many or no size at all.

>TRBD2|-|TRBV2|TRBJ2-1
TGTGCCAGCAGTGACACGGGGGGGCAGGATGAGCAGTTCTTC
CASSDTGGQDEQFF
>TRBD2|-|TRBV7-6|TRBJ2-7
TGTGCCAGCAGCTTAGGGCCGGCCAGGGCGGGGGGGCCGGAGGAGCAGTACTTC
CASSLGPARAGGPEEQYF
>TRBD1|-|TRBV10-3|TRBJ2-1
TGTGCCAGCCGGGACAGTATCCACAATGAGCAGTTCTTC
CASRDSIHNEQFF
>-|-|TRBV9|TRBJ2-1
TGTGCCAGCAGCGACGGGGGAGCACCTATGGGCAATGAGCAGTTCTTC
CASSDGGAPMGNEQFF
>-|-|TRBV21-1|TRBJ1-3
TGTGCCAGCAGCAAACGGGACGGAAACACCATATATTTT
CASSKRDGNTIYF
>-|few|TRBV4-2|TRBJ1-6
TGTGCCAGCAGCCAAGCATGGGACTCCGATTCACCCCTCCACTTT
CASSQAWDSDSPLHF
>TRBD1|-|TRBV28|TRBJ2-7
TGTGCCAGCAGTTTAATTAAAAAACGGACAGGGGGCGTTTACGAGCAGTACTTC
CASSLIKKRTGGVYEQYF
>-|-|TRBV6-6|TRBJ1-6
TGTGCCAGCAGCAGGTCTAATTCACCCCTCCACTTT
CASSRSNSPLHF
>-|-|TRBV19|TRBJ1-5
TGTGCCAGTAGTATAAGCTACGTCAACCAAAATCAGCCCCAGCATTTT
CASSISYVNQNQPQHF
>-|-|TRBV6-6|TRBJ2-7
TGTGCCAGCAGTTACACCGCAGGGTCCTACGAGCAGTACTTC
CASSYTAGSYEQYF
>TRBD1|-|TRBV7-6|TRBJ2-1
TGTGCCAGCAGCTTAGCCGGGACAGGGGGTTACAATGAGCAGTTCTTC
CASSLAGTGGYNEQFF
>-|-|TRBV21-1|TRBJ2-7
TGTGCCAGCAGCAACGCGCGGGAGGGGGGGGAGCAGTACTTC
CASSNAREGGEQYF
>-|-|TRBV28|TRBJ1-1
TGTGCCAGCGTAAGAACAGGGATGAACACTGAAGCTTTCTTT
CASVRTGMNTEAFF
>-|-|TRBV14|TRBJ2-5
TGTGCCAGCAGCCAAGCCGGCCGGACCCAGTACTTC
CASSQAGRTQYF
>-|-|TRBV19|TRBJ2-2
TGTGCCAGCCATTCCAGAGGGCAGAACACCGGGGAGCTGTTTTTT
CASHSRGQNTGELFF
>-|-|TRBV11-2|TRBJ1-3
TGTGCCAGCAGCTCCTTGTCCCACTCTGGAAACACCATATATTTT
CASSSLSHSGNTIYF
>TRBD2|-|TRBV30|TRBJ2-3
TGTGCCTGGCCCGGGACTACCCCTTTTAGCACAGATACGCAGTATTTT
CAWPGTTPFSTDTQYF
>-|-|TRBV15|TRBJ2-2
TGTGCCACCAGCAGGTCCCGTCGTAGCACCGGGGAGCTGTTTTTT
CATSRSRRSTGELFF